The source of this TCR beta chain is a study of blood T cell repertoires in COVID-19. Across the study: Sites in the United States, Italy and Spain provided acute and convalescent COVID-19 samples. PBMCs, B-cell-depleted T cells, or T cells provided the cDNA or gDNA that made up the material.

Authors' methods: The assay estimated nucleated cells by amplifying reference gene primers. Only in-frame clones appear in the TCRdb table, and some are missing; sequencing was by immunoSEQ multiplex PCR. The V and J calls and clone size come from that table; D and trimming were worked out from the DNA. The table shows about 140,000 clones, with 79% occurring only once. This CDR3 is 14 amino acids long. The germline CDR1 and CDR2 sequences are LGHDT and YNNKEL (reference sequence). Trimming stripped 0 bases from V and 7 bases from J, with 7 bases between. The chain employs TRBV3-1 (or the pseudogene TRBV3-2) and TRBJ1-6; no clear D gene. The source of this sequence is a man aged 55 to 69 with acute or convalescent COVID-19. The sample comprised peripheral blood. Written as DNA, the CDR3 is TGTGCCAGCAGCCAAGATCTGGCCAATTCACCCCTCCACTTT. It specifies CASSQDLANSPLHF.